Shown below are 7 T cell receptor beta chains from a single sample sequenced in a study of T and B cells in COVID-19 patients. Each TRB amplification used roughly 220-550 ng of genomic DNA from blood. BIOMED2 TRB-A/B primer pools were used in multiplex TRB PCR. TCRdb passed the multiplex PCR reads through MiXCR, listing each CDR3 protein once. The sample lists 8,000 to 8,500 distinct CDR3 sequences, 40% occurring once. Sequences were obtained from blood. The receptor source for this set is a human donor who had recovered from COVID-19.

This chain connects TRBV19 to TRBJ2-6; the match to TRBD1 covers 7 bases. The CDR3 spans 15 residues. The V and J ends lost 5 bases and 4 bases, in that order; junction bases with no gene match: 5. The germline gives CDR1 LNHDA, CDR2 SQIVND (reference sequence). CDR3 residues: CASSPRDRGANVLTF. CDR3 bases: TGTGCCAGTAGTCCCCGGGACAGAGGGGCCAACGTCCTGACTTTC.

Concerning this clonotype itself: A much larger clone is a single base away; this may be a read error. V gene TRBV29-1 combines with J gene TRBJ2-2; 9 bases agree with TRBD1. Germline V gene data show CDR1 as SQVTM and CDR2 as ANQGSEA. The length of the CDR3 is 15 residues. V was pared by 6 bases and J by 5 bases, with 10 bases of the junction left unmatched. For the CDR3, the DNA is TGCAGCGTGGATACCGGGACAGGGTGGACCGGGGAGCTGTTTTTT. Translating it yields CSVDTGTGWTGELFF.

V gene TRBV18 combines with J gene TRBJ2-2; D gene unclear. V lost 3 bases to trimming and J lost 0 bases, with 5 bases between them. The CDR3 has 14 residues. Germline CDR1 KGHSH, CDR2 LQKENI. The CDR3 spells CASSPQANTGELFF. The CDR3 DNA reads as TGTGCCAGCTCACCTCAGGCGAACACCGGGGAGCTGTTTTTT.

The J gene is TRBJ1-5, the V gene TRBV19, with D unresolved. The CDR3 sequence is 17 residues long. The germline V gene has CDR1 LNHDA and CDR2 SQIVND (reference sequence). Between the trimmed V and J ends, which lost 3 bases and 7 bases, there was a span of 22 bases. The CDR3 nucleotides read TGTGCCAGTAGTATGGCCCGGCTTGGTTCCTCCGGCCAGCCCCAGCATTTT. It translates to CASSMARLGSSGQPQHF. Variable domain in full (rest from reference TRBV19 and TRBJ1-5): DGGITQSPKYLFRKEGQNVTLSCEQNLNHDAMYWYRQDPGQGLRLIYYSQIVNDFQKGDIAEGYSVSREKKESFPLTVTSAQKNPTAFYLCASSMARLGSSGQPQHFGDGTRLSIL.

This clonotype has just a few counts. The rearrangement joins TRBV7-9 to TRBJ1-2; 8 bases map to TRBD1. The CDR3 covers 13 residues. V shed 5 bases, J shed 7 bases, and the junction held 6 bases outside the gene matches. Germline-derived CDR1 and CDR2 are SEHNR and FQNEAQ (reference sequence). CDR3: CASSPQGAGGYTF. CDR3 DNA sequence: TGTGCCAGCAGCCCTCAGGGGGCAGGTGGCTACACCTTC.

The rearrangement links TRBV5-4 to TRBJ2-5, with D possibly matching TRBD1 (5 bases). The CDR3 is made up of 15 amino acids. Per the germline V gene, CDR1 is SGHNT and CDR2 is YYREEE (reference sequence). V shed 2 bases and J shed 5 bases, with 16 bases lying between them. The CDR3 region has the DNA TGTGCCAGCAGCTTTTCGGGCAGGGCTGGGGAGACCCAGTACTTC. Translation: CASSFSGRAGETQYF.

In this sample, this clonotype is medium-sized. This chain joins TRBV19 and TRBJ2-3; 8 bases match TRBD1. Germline V gene sequence: CDR1 LNHDA, CDR2 SQIVND (reference sequence). The CDR3 sequence is 15 residues long. J was trimmed by 4 bases and V by 1 base; bases with no gene match: 4. The CDR3 nucleotides read TGTGCCAGTAGTATAGGGGCAGGGGGCCCAGATACGCAGTATTTT. This encodes CASSIGAGGPDTQYF.